This T cell receptor (beta chain) was identified during a study of early T cells in non-severe SARS-CoV-2 infection. Germline-derived CDR1 and CDR2 are KGHSH and LQKENI. This CDR3 is 14 amino acids long. V was cut by 0 bases and J by 6 bases, with 8 bases left in between. This clonotype was seen at least ten times. Unique molecular identifiers were attached to individual cDNA molecules. Each CDR3 protein is one row after TCRdb ran MiXCR on the 5' RACE reads. The data show about 18,000 distinct CDR3 sequences, under 7.5% seen once. The rearrangement uses TRBV18 and TRBJ2-2; D perhaps matches TRBD2 (6 bases). The sequence was obtained from an adult who was a healthcare worker with PCR-confirmed SARS-CoV-2 infection or an uninfected control (not recorded which). Sample: whole blood. The DNA for the CDR3 is TGTGCCAGCTCACCACCCGCGGGGTCCGGGGAGCTGTTTTTT. Its protein product is CASSPPAGSGELFF.